This T cell receptor beta chain was captured by sequencing in a study of blood T cell repertoires in COVID-19. Across the study: The analysed material was cDNA or gDNA that came from T cells, B-cell-depleted T cells, or PBMCs.

Participants were aged about 18 to 100 years from roughly 26 US areas. Cohort placement rested on clinical history that participants reported themselves. About this clone itself: The same CDR3 arises from other DNA sequences in this sample as well.

Sequencing used immunoSEQ multiplex PCR; TCRdb keeps in-frame clones, though not all of them. This table has about 240,000 clones, around 89% appearing once. The CDR3 runs 12 residues. V lost 5 bases and J 1 base, leaving 3 bases between the germline ends. CDR1 is SEHNR, CDR2 FQNEAQ, per germline (reference sequence). This chain connects TRBV7-9 to TRBJ1-5; D gene uncertain. Sequencing was performed on PBMCs or T cells enriched from blood (not recorded which). The source of this sequence is a woman in her thirties who had recovered from COVID-19. CDR3 in amino acids: CASSPSNQPQHF. The CDR3 nucleotides read TGTGCCAGCAGCCCAAGCAATCAGCCCCAGCATTTT.